This T cell receptor (beta chain) was sequenced in a study of identical twins. Study findings and constraints: Modeled out-of-frame TCR alpha sharing in monozygotic twins fell below observed levels.

One entry per CDR3 protein, called by TCRdb with MiXCR from the 5' RACE reads. This sample yields approximately 410,000 distinct CDR3 sequences, of which around a sixth are seen a single time; about 12% belongs to the top ten. This clonotype has at least ten counts. Antigen specificity is unknown. Trimming cost V 3 bases and J 2 bases; bases outside gene matches: 1. This CDR3 has 15 amino acids. The germline CDR1 and CDR2 sequences are SNHLY and FYNNEI. Source material: naive T cells sorted from blood. V is TRBV2 and J is TRBJ2-1; 10 bases agree with TRBD1. This sequence was found in a man in his fifties in good health. The CDR3 protein is CASSEDRGTYNEQFF. CDR3 nucleotides: TGTGCCAGCAGTGAGGACAGGGGGACCTACAATGAGCAGTTCTTC. The complete variable domain, with remaining parts taken from reference TRBV2 and TRBJ2-1, reads EPEVTQTPSHQVTQMGQEVILRCVPISNHLYFYWYRQILGQKVEFLVSFYNNEISEKSEIFDDQFSVERPDGSNFTLKIRSTKLEDSAMYFCASSEDRGTYNEQFFGPGTRLTVL.